Following are 17 T cell receptor beta chains from one sample sequenced in a study of blood T cells in healthy people across ages. A second PCR, run for about 6 to 12 cycles, used a sample-barcoded 5' primer plus a J-beta primer mix. TCRdb itself ran the 5' RACE reads through MiXCR, one entry per CDR3 protein. The sample has about 640,000 distinct CDR3 sequences; around 54% are singletons. The specimen was blood. The receptor source for this set is a man aged 60 to 69 in good health.

The rearrangement links TRBV3-1 to TRBJ2-7; 9 bases match TRBD2. The J call could be wrong; TRBJ2-5 is a better fit for the DNA end. CDR3 length: 14 residues. In germline, CDR1 is LGHDT, CDR2 YNNKEL (reference sequence). As DNA, the CDR3 is TGTGCCAGCAGCCGGCGGGGGGGTCCAGAGACCCAGTACTTC. Translation: CASSRRGGPETQYF.

The V gene is TRBV6-1, the J gene TRBJ2-1; a weak D match, TRBD2 (6 bases). The germline V gene encodes CDR1 MNHNS and CDR2 SASEGT. The V and J ends lost 4 bases and 5 bases respectively, with 9 bases between them. The CDR3 runs 13 residues. For the CDR3, the DNA is TGTGCCAGCAGTGGGCGGGGCAACAATGAGCAGTTCTTC. Protein: CASSGRGNNEQFF.

A remark on this clonotype: The junction differs from germline at one of its ends, possibly a read error. The rearrangement joins TRBV7-9 to TRBJ2-1; D is perhaps TRBD1 (6 bases). The CDR3 has 12 residues. CDR1 and CDR2 (germline): SEHNR, FQNEAQ (reference sequence). CDR3 nucleotide sequence: TGTGCCAGCGAGGGGGTGGACAATGAGCGGTTCTTC. It encodes CASEGVDNERFF.

The J gene is TRBJ1-2, the V gene TRBV19; 9 bases match TRBD1. V shed 3 bases and J 4 bases; nucleotides not matched to a gene: 0. This CDR3 region has 13 residues. Germline assignment: CDR1 LNHDA and CDR2 SQIVND (reference sequence). CDR3 sequence: CASSMTGGYGYTF. The CDR3 DNA is TGTGCCAGTAGTATGACAGGGGGCTATGGCTACACCTTC.

This sequence joins TRBV10-3 and TRBJ1-1; 7 bases line up with TRBD1. The CDR3 contains 16 residues. Germline CDR1 and CDR2: ENHRY and SYGVKD. After removal of 4 bases from V and 8 bases from J, the junction contained 16 bases not matched to a gene. This CDR3 reads CAISGGKNRGEREAFF. CDR3 DNA sequence: TGTGCCATCAGTGGCGGGAAAAACAGGGGTGAGAGGGAAGCTTTCTTT.

This clonotype was recorded a few times. This sequence joins TRBV18 and TRBJ2-5, with D unclear. The germline V gene encodes CDR1 KGHSH and CDR2 LQKENI. Trimming stripped 2 bases from V and 5 bases from J, with 6 bases between. This CDR3 is 12 amino acids long. CDR3 amino acids: CASSPGYETQYF. The CDR3 region has the DNA TGTGCCAGCTCACCAGGGTACGAGACCCAGTACTTC.

This rearrangement joins TRBV4-2 to TRBJ1-6; no clear D gene. The V gene lost 4 bases and the J gene lost 9 bases, with 13 bases spanning the gap. CDR1 and CDR2 from the germline V gene are LGHNA and YNFKEQ. This CDR3 is 14 amino acids long. CDR3 DNA sequence: TGTGCCAGCAGCCCGGGAGTCCTAGGTTCACCCCTCCACTTT. This codes for CASSPGVLGSPLHF.

This clonotype showed up just once. V usage is TRBV3-1 and J usage is TRBJ2-1, with no clear D. CDR3 length: 15 amino acids. The ends were cut back, 1 base at V and 4 bases at J, with 11 bases in the middle. Per the germline V gene, CDR1 is LGHDT and CDR2 is YNNKEL (reference sequence). The CDR3 coding sequence is TGTGCCAGCAGCCAAGGGAACCTTAAATACAATGAGCAGTTCTTC. As protein: CASSQGNLKYNEQFF.

V gene TRBV7-2 combines with J gene TRBJ2-5; D call uncertain. V shed 2 bases and J shed 4 bases, with 11 bases lying between them. There are 14 residues in the CDR3. Germline lookup yields CDR1 SGHTA and CDR2 FQGNSA. CDR3 region: CASSLRQDGETQYF. CDR3 in DNA: TGTGCCAGCAGCTTACGACAAGATGGAGAGACCCAGTACTTC.

The V call is TRBV15, the J call TRBJ2-1; TRBD1 might be the D (5 bases). Trimming took off 0 bases at V and 4 bases at J, with 22 bases between the two ends. The CDR3 covers 19 residues. Germline CDR1 LNHNV, CDR2 YYDKDF (reference sequence). Here the CDR3 DNA reads TGTGCCACCAGCAGAGATCCGGTGGGGCCAGGGATTGGGTACAATGAGCAGTTCTTC. This encodes CATSRDPVGPGIGYNEQFF.

The chain joins TRBV20-1 to TRBJ2-1; 9 bases are a match to TRBD1. CDR1 is DFQATT, CDR2 SNEGSKA, per germline (reference sequence). With V trimmed by 7 bases and J by 8 bases, 9 bases remained unmatched. The CDR3 covers 13 residues. CDR3 sequence: CSEQRTGAHEQFF. The CDR3 DNA is TGCAGTGAACAAAGGACAGGGGCGCATGAGCAGTTCTTC.

This clonotype has a single count. The V call is TRBV12-3 or TRBV12-4, the J call TRBJ2-3, with 9 bases identical to TRBD1. J gave up 1 base and V 2 bases, and 4 bases lay outside the gene matches. The CDR3 runs 16 residues. CDR3 in amino acids: CASSLSRTGGTDTQYF. DNA of the CDR3: TGTGCCAGCAGTTTATCCCGGACAGGGGGCACAGATACGCAGTATTTT.

The chain employs TRBV20-1 and TRBJ1-6; D unclear. Looked up from germline, CDR1 is DFQATT and CDR2 is SNEGSKA (reference sequence). The V end was cut by 4 bases, the J end by 10 bases, with 14 bases between. The CDR3 has 13 amino acids. CDR3 sequence reads: CSAKNGPQSPLHF. The CDR3 DNA sequence: TGCAGTGCTAAGAACGGACCCCAGTCACCCCTCCACTTT.

Only a few counts were recorded for this clonotype. V usage is TRBV12-3 or TRBV12-4 and J usage is TRBJ2-3; TRBD2 agrees at 11 bases. Unmatched junction bases numbered 6, after V lost 6 bases and J lost 1 base. The CDR3 is 16 residues long. CDR3 loop: CASSRPTSGGTDTQYF. As DNA, the CDR3 is TGTGCCAGCAGCCGCCCGACTAGCGGGGGCACAGATACGCAGTATTTT.

This clonotype has more than one count but fewer than ten. J is TRBJ2-2 and V is TRBV7-2, with TRBD2 as a possible D gene (6 bases). Germline assignment: CDR1 SGHTA and CDR2 FQGNSA. The V and J ends lost 2 bases and 7 bases respectively, with 17 bases between them. The CDR3 contains 16 residues. The CDR3 nucleotides are TGTGCCAGCAGCTTATCCCGGACTATTTTAGGCGGGGAGCTGTTTTTT. The encoded protein is CASSLSRTILGGELFF.

The sample holds a few counts of this clonotype. The chain links TRBV5-1 to TRBJ2-6, with a weak D call TRBD1 (6 bases). V lost 0 bases and J lost 2, with 9 bases in between. CDR1 is SGHRS, CDR2 YFSETQ, per germline. This CDR3 is built from 16 residues. CDR3 sequence reads: CASSLVWTAGANVLTF. CDR3 bases: TGCGCCAGCAGCTTGGTTTGGACAGCTGGGGCCAACGTCCTGACTTTC.

J is TRBJ2-5 and V is TRBV7-4; unclear D gene. This CDR3 has 11 residues. CDR1 is SGHVT and CDR2 is SQSDAQ in the germline V gene. The V end lost 2 bases, the J end lost 12 bases, and 10 bases lay between the germline ends. DNA for the CDR3: TGTGCCAGCAGCTTAAGCCGGTGGGAGTACTTC. Encoded protein: CASSLSRWEYF. Based on the CDR3 plus reference TRBV7-4 and TRBJ2-5, the full variable domain is GAGVSQSPRYKVAKRGRDVALRCDSISGHVTLYWYRQTLGQGSEVLTYSQSDAQRDKSGRPSGRFSAERPERSVSTLKIQRTEQGDSAVYLCASSLSRWEYFGPGTRLLVL.